This T cell receptor beta chain was sequenced for a study of T cell repertoires in cytomegalovirus infection. Study as a whole: Recently identified HLA-C-restricted CMV epitopes were used, and well-studied HLA-B-restricted CMV epitopes were used as well. CMV infection together with matching HLA type was indicated by public TCR beta signatures. General study results and limits: HLA-C-restricted CMV-specific TCR beta clonotypes prevailed in the ex vivo response.

TCRdb recomputed calls from the reads with MiXCR, one row per CDR3 protein. The table records 450,000 to 600,000 distinct CDR3 sequences, about 42% of them present only once. The table lists this clonotype with a few counts. Its antigen is not known. Compared with germline, one end of the junction differs, possibly owing to a read error. The source material was cultured PBMCs, sampled from culture after CMV antigen stimulation. This receptor was identified in a human donor in good health (CMV status not recorded). Some clones in this sample may be carry-over from other donors' samples.

CDR3 loop: CASSRQGTGELFF. In nucleotides, the CDR3 is TGTGCTAGCAGTCGACAGGGTACCGGGGAGCTGTTTTTT. The chain couples TRBV27 to TRBJ2-2; 7 bases align to TRBD1. The CDR3 contains 13 residues. Germline V CDR1 and CDR2: MNHEY, SMNVEV (reference sequence).